This T cell receptor (beta chain) was obtained from a study of breast tumors, draining lymph nodes, adjacent tissues. The lymph nodes were axillary draining lymph nodes from breast cancer patients. Overall study findings and caveats: Data fit most tumor T cells coming from lymph node, expanding in tumor. Luminal-like breast cancer showed significantly greater tumor-nontumor repertoire similarity than basal-like breast cancer did. Tumor TCR diversity was below lymph nodes but above nontumor tissue.

This clonotype was recorded many times. Antigen: not known. CDR1 is SGHTA and CDR2 is FQGTGA in the germline V gene. The CDR3 spans 16 residues. Trimming took 3 bases from V and 8 from J; bases not matched to a gene: 12. One entry per CDR3 protein, called by TCRdb with MiXCR from the multiplex PCR reads. The repertoire includes 75,000 to 100,000 distinct CDR3 sequences, roughly a fifth of them detected once, and roughly 2.4% sits in the top ten. Sequencing was done on a sample of axillary lymph node tissue. This sequence originates from a female donor with breast cancer. Some clones in this sample may be carry-over from other donors' samples. This chain links TRBV7-3 with TRBJ2-1; TRBD2 matches at 8 bases. The CDR3 spells CASSFTSGPNPYEQFF. The CDR3 bases are TGTGCCAGCAGCTTTACTAGCGGACCAAACCCGTATGAGCAGTTCTTC.